These 11 T cell receptor beta chains share one sample of origin, sequenced in a study of blood T cells in healthy people across ages. Primed by a sample-barcoded 5' primer and a J-beta primer mix, a second PCR proceeded for about 7 to 12 cycles. MiXCR, applied by TCRdb to the 5' RACE reads, yields one record per CDR3 protein. Counted here are some 1.4 million distinct CDR3 sequences, around two fifths occurring once; the ten biggest clones make up 6.5% to 10%. The sequenced sample was blood. These receptors all come from a woman aged 18 to 35 in good health.

The rearrangement uses TRBV6-2 or TRBV6-3 and TRBJ2-5; possibly TRBD2 for D (7 bases). V lost 5 bases and J 2 bases, leaving 15 bases between the germline ends. This CDR3 region has 15 residues. Germline CDR1 MNHEY, CDR2 SVGEGT. The CDR3 nucleotides read TGTGCCAGCAGTGGCATCGCGGGGGCACAAGAGACCCAGTACTTC. It is translated as CASSGIAGAQETQYF.

The chain couples TRBV15 to TRBJ2-7, with a tentative D call TRBD1 (5 bases). CDR3 length: 15 amino acids. Deletions cut 5 bases from V and 10 bases from J, with 24 bases between. Germline V gene data show CDR1 as LNHNV and CDR2 as YYDKDF (reference sequence). The CDR3 reads CATSGQKGPAGTQYF. CDR3 nucleotides: TGTGCCACCAGCGGACAAAAGGGCCCTGCAGGCACCCAGTACTTC.

This chain joins TRBV18 and TRBJ2-1; D possibly matches TRBD1 or TRBD2 (5 bases each). This CDR3 comprises 14 residues. The V end lost 4 bases, the J end lost 6 bases, and 13 bases lay between the germline ends. The germline V gene encodes CDR1 KGHSH and CDR2 LQKENI. The CDR3 DNA reads as TGTGCCAGCTCACAACTAGACAGATCCAATGAGCAGTTCTTC. As protein: CASSQLDRSNEQFF.

Comments on this clonotype: Being one base from a much bigger clone, this may be a read error. CDR3 residues: CASSRQGTYNEQYF. CDR3 nucleotides: TGTGCCAGCAGCCGACAGGGTACCTACAATGAGCAGTACTTC. The chain combines TRBV7-3 with TRBJ2-1, with 7 bases matching TRBD1. The DNA end lines up better with TRBJ2-7; the J call may be wrong. The germline V gene has CDR1 SGHTA and CDR2 FQGTGA. The CDR3 totals 14 residues.

The chain has TRBV27 and TRBJ1-2; D perhaps matches TRBD1 (5 bases). This CDR3 is 16 amino acids long. CDR1 MNHEY and CDR2 SMNVEV come from the germline V gene (reference sequence). V lost 5 bases and J lost 4, with 20 bases in between. CDR3 sequence (DNA): TGTGCCAGCAGTCCTTCGGACGGTCGGAGGGGCTATGGCTACACCTTC. It yields the protein CASSPSDGRRGYGYTF.

This chain joins TRBV29-1 and TRBJ2-7; D is perhaps TRBD1 (6 bases). The CDR3 sequence is 12 residues long. Looked up from germline, CDR1 is SQVTM and CDR2 is ANQGSEA. The CDR3 nucleotides are TGCACCGAACGTACAGGGTCCTACGAGCAGTACTTC. Translating gives CTERTGSYEQYF.

The chain joins TRBV5-6 to TRBJ2-5; tentative D call: TRBD2 (5 bases). V lost 0 bases to trimming and J lost 1 base, with 7 bases between them. Per germline, CDR1 SGHDT and CDR2 YYEEEE. The CDR3 extends over 14 amino acids. CDR3 sequence reads: CASSLVASQETQYF. The DNA for the CDR3 is TGTGCCAGCAGCTTGGTAGCGTCCCAAGAGACCCAGTACTTC.

With regard to this clonotype: A read error may produce the germline difference seen at one junction end. The chain recombines TRBV5-1 with TRBJ2-1; 12 nucleotides agree with TRBD2. The germline gives CDR1 SGHRS, CDR2 YFSETQ. The CDR3 sequence is 17 residues long. The CDR3 region has the DNA TGCGCCAGCTGCCGAAAACTAGCGGGAGGCTCCTACAATGAACAGTTCTTC. Its translation is CASCRKLAGGSYNEQFF.

Many counts were recorded for this clonotype. V gene TRBV12-3 or TRBV12-4 combines with J gene TRBJ2-3; TRBD2 might be the D (6 bases). The V gene lost 6 bases and the J gene lost 0 bases, with 13 bases spanning the gap. The CDR3 has 15 residues. This CDR3 reads CASSPRRGSTDTQYF. The CDR3 coding sequence is TGTGCCAGCAGCCCGAGGAGGGGTAGCACAGATACGCAGTATTTT.

This clonotype was seen a few times. The gene calls are TRBV20-1 and TRBJ2-1; the match to TRBD2 covers 13 bases. Germline V gene data show CDR1 as DFQATT and CDR2 as SNEGSKA (reference sequence). This CDR3 spans 14 amino acids. V gave up 5 bases and J gave up 5 bases; unmatched junction bases: 3. The CDR3 sequence is CSADGTSGDNEQFF. As DNA, the CDR3 is TGCAGTGCTGACGGGACTAGCGGGGACAATGAGCAGTTCTTC.

The gene calls are TRBV10-3 and TRBJ2-5, with D perhaps TRBD1 or TRBD2 (6 bases each). CDR3 size: 17 residues. V lost 0 bases to trimming and J lost 4 bases, with 18 bases between them. In germline, CDR1 is ENHRY, CDR2 SYGVKD. The CDR3: CAISESLRDKGGETQYF. The CDR3 DNA reads as TGTGCCATCAGTGAGTCCTTAAGGGACAAGGGGGGAGAGACCCAGTACTTC.